This paragraph reports one T cell receptor beta chain. Its specificity is unknown. This sample stems from a study of STAT5B mutations in CD4+ large granular lymphocyte leukemia. This table comes from immunoSEQ multiplex PCR, and its TCRdb copy is limited to in-frame clones, with some not included. The sample carries around 5,000 clones, about 90% recorded once. Study-wide findings and caveats: Patient CD4-sorted repertoires looked more clonal than healthy CD4+ repertoires, even without putative leukemic clones. TRBV06-family usage was enriched in top patient clones (8/27) versus controls (2/35).

Losses at the gene ends were 4 bases for V and 5 bases for J; bases not matched to a gene: 11. The CDR3 length is 16 residues. CDR1 and CDR2 from the germline V gene are SGHRS and YFSETQ. Source material: PBMCs. V usage is TRBV5-1 and J usage is TRBJ2-2; 7 positions agree with TRBD2. The sequence came from a man in his forties with CD4+ T-cell large granular lymphocyte leukemia. The CDR3 loop reads CASSARGGGPTGELFF. The CDR3 nucleotides are TGCGCCAGCAGCGCGAGGGGCGGGGGACCTACCGGGGAGCTGTTTTTT.